This T cell receptor beta chain appears in the sequencing data of a study of CD8+ T cells in alopecia areata. Regarding this clone: No antigen is known for it.

Trimming at V came to 3 bases and at J to 8 bases, leaving 21 bases not matched to a gene. The CDR3 sequence is 19 residues long. Germline V gives CDR1 SGDLS, CDR2 YYNGEE. Study-level findings and limits: Tofacitinib did not eliminate many expanded lesional clones from scalp or blood.

Regarding treatment: oral pan-JAK inhibitor, 5-10 mg twice daily. In each case, RNA was isolated and then reverse transcribed into cDNA as the sequencing template. Generated by immunoSEQ multiplex PCR, the TCRdb table keeps only in-frame clones and is missing some. This sample has 60,000 to 85,000 clones; approximately 30% occur once, and the top ten carry more than 12%. The TCR comes from a human donor with alopecia areata. The chain couples TRBV9 to TRBJ2-1; 9 nucleotides agree with TRBD2. The sample here was CD8+ T cells sorted from blood, taken at week 4, from a patient treated with tofacitinib. The CDR3 DNA is TGTGCCAGCAGCGAGGGACAAGTTCCCCGCGGGAGGGCCTCATATGAGCAGTTCTTC. Translation: CASSEGQVPRGRASYEQFF. The variable domain in full, with the rest retrieved from reference TRBV9 and TRBJ2-1, is DSGVTQTPKHLITATGQRVTLRCSPRSGDLSVYWYQQSLDQGLQFLIQYYNGEERAKGNILERFSAQQFPDLHSELNLSSLELGDSALYFCASSEGQVPRGRASYEQFFGPGTRLTVL.